These 10 T cell receptor beta chains came from one sample sequenced in a study of blood T cell repertoires in COVID-19. The protocol was immunoSEQ multiplex PCR, while the TCRdb copy is restricted to in-frame clones and leaves out a portion. The sample carries approximately 300,000 clones, approximately 90% recorded once. Input material: PBMCs or T cells enriched from blood (not recorded which). The origin of the receptors is a woman aged 18-29 years who had recovered from COVID-19.

The chain links TRBV6-5 to TRBJ2-7; D remains ambiguous. Germline CDR1 is MNHEY and CDR2 is SVGAGI. The CDR3 spans 14 residues. Trimming removed 0 bases at V and 5 bases at J, with 11 bases between. CDR3 nucleotides: TGTGCCAGCAGTTACTCGTACTCTGGGCACGAGCAGTACTTC. It is translated as CASSYSYSGHEQYF.

This clone came up once. This chain connects TRBV28 to TRBJ1-4; 8 nucleotides agree with TRBD1. J lost 8 bases, V lost 5 bases, and 10 bases had no gene match. Germline CDR1 and CDR2: MDHEN and SYDVKM. The CDR3 has 15 amino acids. CDR3 protein: CASSPGQVQAEKLFF. The DNA of the CDR3 is TGTGCCAGCAGTCCGGGACAGGTTCAGGCAGAAAAACTGTTTTTT.

The chain employs TRBV7-9 and TRBJ2-3, with D maybe TRBD2 (6 bases). This CDR3 contains 15 residues. V was clipped by 0 bases and J by 5 bases, with 12 bases between them. Germline loops: CDR1 SEHNR, CDR2 FQNEAQ (reference sequence). The CDR3 reads CASSLAVGREDTQYF. The DNA for the CDR3 is TGTGCCAGCAGCTTAGCAGTGGGGCGGGAAGATACGCAGTATTTT.

This rearrangement joins TRBV28 to TRBJ1-3, with no clear D. V dropped 2 bases and J dropped 2 bases, with 13 bases sitting between them. CDR1 is MDHEN, CDR2 SYDVKM, per germline. The CDR3 length is 16 residues. The CDR3 region has the DNA TGTGCCAGCAGTTTAGACGGCTCGGAGGCTGGAAACACCATATATTTT. As protein: CASSLDGSEAGNTIYF.

The chain links TRBV30 to TRBJ1-5; maybe TRBD1 (6 bases). Deletions cut 0 bases from V and 0 bases from J, with 15 bases between. There are 17 residues in the CDR3. CDR1 is GTSNPN and CDR2 is SVGIG in the germline V gene (reference sequence). This CDR3 reads CAWSVQRTDFSNQPQHF. Here the CDR3 DNA reads TGTGCCTGGAGTGTACAAAGGACAGATTTTAGCAATCAGCCCCAGCATTTT. The full variable domain, rest sourced from reference TRBV30 and TRBJ1-5, is SQTIHQWPATLVQPVGSPLSLECTVEGTSNPNLYWYRQAAGRGLQLLFYSVGIGQISSEVPQNLSASRPQDRQFILSSKKLLLSDSGFYLCAWSVQRTDFSNQPQHFGDGTRLSIL.

The CDR3 loop is CASSMGQVRGDTQYF. The CDR3 nucleotides are TGTGCCAGTAGTATGGGACAGGTCCGTGGAGATACGCAGTATTTT. The chain has TRBV19 and TRBJ2-3; 8 bases map to TRBD1. V gave up 3 bases and J gave up 5 bases; unmatched junction bases: 7. The V gene's germline CDR1 is LNHDA and CDR2 SQIVND (reference sequence). The CDR3 contains 15 residues.

This clone was counted a single time. The V and J genes are TRBV7-9 and TRBJ1-2; TRBD1 matches at 10 bases. From germline, CDR1 is SEHNR and CDR2 FQNEAQ (reference sequence). Trimming cost V 5 bases and J 7 bases; bases outside gene matches: 7. The CDR3 is 14 residues long. In nucleotides, the CDR3 is TGTGCCAGCAGCATGGGACAGGGGCAGGTTGGCTACACCTTC. Translating it yields CASSMGQGQVGYTF.

V usage is TRBV5-5 and J usage is TRBJ2-1; TRBD1 might be the D (6 bases). V shed 2 bases and J shed 3 bases, with 9 bases lying between them. The CDR3 runs 14 residues. The germline gives CDR1 SGHKS, CDR2 YYEKEE (reference sequence). CDR3 coding DNA: TGTGCCAGCAGCTTAGGGACACACTACAATGAGCAGTTCTTC. This sequence encodes CASSLGTHYNEQFF.

This clone came up once. V is TRBV5-6 and J is TRBJ1-5; D call uncertain. The CDR3 length is 14 residues. Germline V CDR1 and CDR2: SGHDT, YYEEEE. The ends were cut back, 4 bases at V and 2 bases at J, with 10 bases in the middle. The DNA of the CDR3 is TGTGCCAGCAGCCGGTATCTAGGCAATCAGCCCCAGCATTTT. Translated, it gives CASSRYLGNQPQHF.

This clone was counted between two and nine times. The V call is TRBV6-5, the J call TRBJ1-3, with a tentative D call TRBD1 (6 bases). The CDR3 is 14 amino acids. From germline, CDR1 is MNHEY and CDR2 SVGAGI. Trimming pared 6 bases from V and 4 bases from J, leaving 13 bases between. CDR3 residues: CASRLTGTGNTIYF. CDR3 DNA sequence: TGTGCCAGCAGATTAACAGGGACCGGAAACACCATATATTTT.